A single sample gave rise to the 4 T cell receptor beta chains below, sequenced in a study of T cells in Graves' hyperthyroidism and ophthalmopathy. From RNA transcripts, TCR beta CDR3 regions were amplified. RT-PCR in the first round (using the HTBI primer set) targeted the TCR CDR3. TCRdb fed the multiplex PCR reads into MiXCR, producing one record per CDR3 protein. The sample has 500,000 to 650,000 distinct CDR3 sequences; about a sixth are singletons. Input material: blood. The receptors were sampled from a woman under 30 with Graves' ophthalmopathy.

J is TRBJ1-4 and V is TRBV29-1; 7 bases fit TRBD1. V shed 6 bases and J 3 bases; nucleotides not matched to a gene: 4. CDR3 length: 13 residues. Germline CDR1 reads SQVTM; CDR2 reads ANQGSEA. CDR3 amino acids: CSVRDSSNEKLFF. DNA for the CDR3: TGCAGCGTCCGGGACAGTTCTAATGAAAAACTGTTTTTT.

V is TRBV3-1 and J is TRBJ2-7; unclear D gene. The CDR3 runs to 11 residues. The V end was cut by 5 bases, the J end by 4 bases, with 6 bases between. Germline assignment: CDR1 LGHDT and CDR2 YNNKEL (reference sequence). CDR3 residues: CASSSKYEQYF. The CDR3 nucleotides read TGTGCCAGCAGCTCAAAATACGAGCAGTACTTC.

A note on this clonotype: Since a much larger clone is just one base distant, this may be a read error. The chain joins TRBV12-3 or TRBV12-4 to TRBJ1-1; D is uncertain. The CDR3 has 12 residues. The CDR3 bases are TGTGTCAGCAGGTCTAGGAACACTGAAGCTTTCTTT. It specifies CVSRSRNTEAFF.

V is TRBV5-5 and J is TRBJ2-3; tentatively, D is TRBD2 (5 bases). Germline V lookup: CDR1 SGHKS, CDR2 YYEKEE (reference sequence). V lost 0 bases to trimming and J lost 2 bases, with 10 bases between them. The CDR3 is 15 amino acids. CDR3 sequence (DNA): TGTGCCAGCAGCTTGGGAGGGAAGGTCACAGATACGCAGTATTTT. Translating gives CASSLGGKVTDTQYF.